Following are 32 T cell receptor beta chains from one sample sequenced in a study of blood T cell repertoires in COVID-19. Sequenced by immunoSEQ multiplex PCR; TCRdb stores in-frame clones only, minus some. Of 45,000 to 65,000 clones listed, approximately 88% are singletons. Material for sequencing was peripheral blood. Receptors originate from a human donor in a cohort sampled during active COVID-19.

The rearrangement links TRBV6-5 to TRBJ2-3, with 9 bases matching TRBD1. Germline V lookup: CDR1 MNHEY, CDR2 SVGAGI. This CDR3 comprises 15 residues. V gave up 6 bases and J gave up 2 bases; unmatched junction bases: 6. CDR3 residues: CASSLGQGNTDTQYF. CDR3 nucleotide sequence: TGTGCCAGCAGCCTTGGACAGGGGAACACAGATACGCAGTATTTT.

The chain has TRBV7-3 and TRBJ2-7, with D perhaps TRBD2 (5 bases). The CDR3 is 14 residues long. The germline gives CDR1 SGHTA, CDR2 FQGTGA. Trimming removed 0 bases from V and 0 bases from J, with 6 bases in between. This chain's CDR3 is CASSLTGSSYEQYF. For the CDR3, the DNA is TGTGCCAGCAGCTTAACGGGGAGCTCCTACGAGCAGTACTTC.

The V and J genes are TRBV5-1 and TRBJ2-3, with a tentative D call TRBD1 (6 bases). The CDR3 contains 15 residues. V dropped 6 bases and J dropped 1 base, with 15 bases sitting between them. Germline CDR1 reads SGHRS; CDR2 reads YFSETQ. CDR3 region: CASNVPKGGTDTQYF. The CDR3, as DNA: TGCGCCAGCAACGTGCCAAAGGGGGGCACAGATACGCAGTATTTT.

This clone was seen a single time. DNA of the CDR3: TGTGCCAGCAGTTTCGCGAACACCGGGGAGCTGTTTTTT. It specifies CASSFANTGELFF. The rearrangement joins TRBV12-3 or TRBV12-4 to TRBJ2-2; D unclear. The CDR3 consists of 13 residues. The V gene lost 3 bases and the J gene lost 0 bases, with 2 bases spanning the gap.

This chain connects TRBV11-2 to TRBJ2-5; D remains unclear. This CDR3 has 12 amino acids. Looked up from germline, CDR1 is SGHAT and CDR2 is FQNNGV. V was shortened by 1 base and J by 5 bases, with 5 bases between the two germline ends. The CDR3 DNA is TGTGCCAGCAGCTTAGTACGGGAGACCCAGTACTTC. It translates to CASSLVRETQYF.

The chain uses TRBV27 and TRBJ2-3; 11 nucleotides line up with TRBD2. Germline CDR1 is MNHEY and CDR2 is SMNVEV (reference sequence). The CDR3 is 16 amino acids. V lost 2 bases, J lost 9 bases, and 10 bases stayed unmatched. CDR3 DNA sequence: TGTGCCAGCAGTTTAGGCCCGCGACTAGCGGGGACCACGCAGTATTTT. As protein: CASSLGPRLAGTTQYF.

The CDR3 sequence: CASSHAGAETQYF. In nucleotides, the CDR3 is TGTGCCAGCAGCCATGCGGGTGCGGAGACCCAGTACTTC. V usage is TRBV14 and J usage is TRBJ2-5, with D possibly TRBD2 on 5 matching bases. V lost 3 bases, J lost 5 bases, and 10 bases lay in between. The CDR3 covers 13 residues. In germline, CDR1 is SGHDN, CDR2 FVKESK. Full variable domain (missing parts from reference TRBV14 and TRBJ2-5): EAGVTQFPSHSVIEKGQTVTLRCDPISGHDNLYWYRRVMGKEIKFLLHFVKESKQDESGMPNNRFLAERTGGTYSTLKVQPAELEDSGVYFCASSHAGAETQYFGPGTRLLVL.

V and J are TRBV19 and TRBJ1-2, with TRBD1 matching 9 bases. The CDR3 loop spans 14 amino acids. Germline CDR1 reads LNHDA; CDR2 reads SQIVND (reference sequence). The trim removed 7 bases at V and 7 bases at J, leaving 10 bases unmatched. CDR3 sequence (DNA): TGTGCCAGTATCCCCCGGGACAGGGCCGGTGGCTACACCTTC. Protein product: CASIPRDRAGGYTF.

This clone was seen more than once but under ten times. The rearrangement links TRBV28 to TRBJ1-5; D is perhaps TRBD1 (6 bases). Trimming took off 3 bases at V and 0 bases at J, with 12 bases between the two ends. The CDR3 is 16 residues long. CDR1 and CDR2 from the germline V gene are MDHEN and SYDVKM. The CDR3 spells CASSFRGRNSNQPQHF. In DNA form, the CDR3 reads TGTGCCAGCAGTTTCAGGGGCAGAAATAGCAATCAGCCCCAGCATTTT.

The chain is built from TRBV5-4 and TRBJ2-4; D may be TRBD1 (6 bases). Germline V gene sequence: CDR1 SGHNT, CDR2 YYREEE (reference sequence). Trimming left V 4 bases short and J 0 bases short, with 11 bases between. CDR3 size: 15 residues. The CDR3 bases are TGTGCCAGCAGCGTATCACAGGGAGCCAAAAACATTCAGTACTTC. Protein sequence: CASSVSQGAKNIQYF.

The chain employs TRBV5-5 and TRBJ2-7, with TRBD2 matching 11 bases. The length of the CDR3 is 18 residues. Germline CDR1 and CDR2: SGHKS and YYEKEE (reference sequence). The V segment lost 0 bases and the J segment 2 bases; nucleotides outside the gene matches: 10. CDR3 in amino acids: CASSLEAVAGGIPYEQYV. CDR3 DNA sequence: TGTGCCAGCAGCTTGGAGGCGGTAGCGGGAGGGATCCCCTACGAGCAGTACGTC.

This chain uses TRBV28 with TRBJ2-7; 7 nucleotides match TRBD1. There are 14 residues in the CDR3. Germline CDR1 reads MDHEN; CDR2 reads SYDVKM. V lost 10 bases to trimming and J lost 1 base; unmatched junction nucleotides: 10. CDR3 sequence reads: CATTQGGDSYEQYV. CDR3 sequence (DNA): TGTGCCACCACCCAAGGGGGCGATTCCTACGAGCAGTACGTC.

The rearrangement joins TRBV13 to TRBJ2-3, with D possibly TRBD2 on 7 matching bases. The germline V and J ends were trimmed by 4 bases and 7 bases, with 21 bases remaining between them. The CDR3 spans 16 residues. In germline, CDR1 is PRHDT, CDR2 FYEKMQ (reference sequence). DNA for the CDR3: TGTGCCAGCAGCTCAAACCCCCCTGGGGGGGCTTATACGCAGTATTTT. Protein sequence: CASSSNPPGGAYTQYF.

The chain is built from TRBV28 and TRBJ2-1, with D tentatively TRBD1 (7 bases). CDR3 length: 15 amino acids. Trimming left V 3 bases short and J 9 bases short, with 18 bases between. Per germline, CDR1 MDHEN and CDR2 SYDVKM. CDR3 sequence: CASSFLTPGGGEQFF. The CDR3, as DNA: TGTGCCAGCAGTTTTCTAACCCCAGGGGGAGGTGAGCAGTTCTTC.

The J gene is TRBJ2-1, the V gene TRBV30, with D possibly matching TRBD2 (5 bases). Germline CDR1 is GTSNPN and CDR2 is SVGIG (reference sequence). CDR3 length equals 11 residues. V was clipped by 4 bases and J by 6 bases, with 7 bases between them. CDR3: CAWTSFNEQFF. CDR3 DNA sequence: TGTGCCTGGACTAGCTTCAATGAGCAGTTCTTC.

V is TRBV10-1 and J is TRBJ2-3; the D gene is possibly TRBD2 (5 bases). Germline V lookup: CDR1 WNHNN, CDR2 SYGVQD (reference sequence). V was pared by 0 bases and J by 6 bases, with 10 bases between. CDR3 length equals 14 residues. The CDR3 nucleotides are TGCGCCAGCAGTGAGTCGCCCCGAGGGGATACGCAGTATTTT. This codes for CASSESPRGDTQYF.

This clone was detected once. The chain employs TRBV27 and TRBJ2-4; maybe TRBD1 (5 bases). The germline V gene encodes CDR1 MNHEY and CDR2 SMNVEV (reference sequence). V was pared by 4 bases and J by 6 bases, with 10 bases between. The CDR3 contains 13 residues. The CDR3 region has the DNA TGTGCCAGCAGTTCCCAGGGCGGAAACATTCAGTACTTC. Translated: CASSSQGGNIQYF.

The chain is built from TRBV5-5 and TRBJ1-1, with D unclear. The V gene lost 2 bases and the J gene lost 8 bases, with 10 bases spanning the gap. The germline gives CDR1 SGHKS, CDR2 YYEKEE (reference sequence). The CDR3 extends over 12 amino acids. This CDR3 reads CASSFTPAEAFF. CDR3 nucleotide sequence: TGTGCCAGCAGCTTTACACCAGCGGAAGCTTTCTTT.

This chain uses TRBV7-9 with TRBJ2-3, with 9 bases that match TRBD1. V trimming: 3 bases; J trimming: 4 bases; junction bases outside the gene matches: 8. Germline V gives CDR1 SEHNR, CDR2 FQNEAQ (reference sequence). The CDR3 is 16 residues long. The CDR3 is CASSFVGQGKSDTQYF. The CDR3, as DNA: TGTGCCAGCAGCTTCGTCGGACAGGGGAAGTCAGATACGCAGTATTTT.

V is TRBV4-1 and J is TRBJ2-3; 7 bases fit TRBD1. Germline V lookup: CDR1 MGHRA, CDR2 YSYEKL. V trimming: 3 bases; J trimming: 3 bases; junction bases outside the gene matches: 9. The CDR3 runs 16 residues. Written as DNA, the CDR3 is TGCGCCAGCAGCCAGGCACAGGGGTCTACGACAGATACGCAGTATTTT. It translates to CASSQAQGSTTDTQYF.

A single count supports this clone. The chain links TRBV5-6 to TRBJ2-3, with D perhaps matching TRBD2 (5 bases). Germline V lookup: CDR1 SGHDT, CDR2 YYEEEE. V lost 6 bases and J lost 3, with 17 bases in between. There are 15 residues in the CDR3. CDR3 DNA: TGTGCCAGCACCCAAAATGGAGGAGAGACAGATACGCAGTATTTT. This translates into CASTQNGGETDTQYF.

This chain joins TRBV7-2 and TRBJ1-2, with D tentatively TRBD1 (6 bases). V lost 6 bases, J lost 3 bases, and 14 bases lay in between. CDR3 length: 14 amino acids. Looked up from germline, CDR1 is SGHTA and CDR2 is FQGNSA. Written as DNA, the CDR3 is TGTGCCAGCAGGTTACAGGGTAGGGACTATGGCTACACCTTC. The encoded protein is CASRLQGRDYGYTF.

The V call is TRBV3-1 (or the pseudogene TRBV3-2), the J call TRBJ2-5; D may be TRBD2 (5 bases). Per germline, CDR1 LGHDT and CDR2 YNNKEL (reference sequence). This CDR3 comprises 12 residues. V shed 1 base and J shed 7 bases, with 7 bases lying between them. CDR3 protein: CASSQVEGTQYF. The CDR3 DNA reads TGTGCCAGCAGCCAAGTCGAGGGGACCCAGTACTTC.

The V gene is TRBV19, the J gene TRBJ2-5; TRBD2 matches at 12 bases. Germline CDR1 LNHDA, CDR2 SQIVND (reference sequence). This CDR3 is built from 21 residues. J was trimmed by 5 bases and V by 1 base; bases with no gene match: 20. The CDR3 is CASSIGVRGPTSGGLWETQYF. CDR3 in DNA: TGTGCCAGTAGTATAGGTGTCAGGGGACCGACTAGCGGGGGACTGTGGGAGACCCAGTACTTC. The complete variable domain, with remaining parts taken from reference TRBV19 and TRBJ2-5, reads DGGITQSPKYLFRKEGQNVTLSCEQNLNHDAMYWYRQDPGQGLRLIYYSQIVNDFQKGDIAEGYSVSREKKESFPLTVTSAQKNPTAFYLCASSIGVRGPTSGGLWETQYFGPGTRLLVL.

The chain employs TRBV25-1 and TRBJ1-2, with 8 bases that match TRBD1. The ends lost 8 bases at V and 5 bases at J; junction bases unmatched: 7. Germline assignment: CDR1 MGHDK and CDR2 SYGVNS. The CDR3 covers 13 residues. CDR3 coding DNA: TGTGCCAGCTCCGCGGACAGGGCTTATGGCTACACCTTC. As protein: CASSADRAYGYTF.

The chain joins TRBV7-6 to TRBJ2-7; 12 bases are a match to TRBD1. The CDR3 consists of 15 residues. Germline V CDR1 and CDR2: SGHVS, FNYEAQ. V lost 4 bases to trimming and J lost 5 bases; unmatched junction nucleotides: 6. The CDR3 spells CASSSSGTGGHEQYF. The DNA for the CDR3 is TGTGCCAGCAGCTCCTCCGGGACAGGGGGCCACGAGCAGTACTTC.

The V call is TRBV6-1, the J call TRBJ1-1, with TRBD1 identical over 7 bases. With 3 bases clipped from V and 0 bases from J, the junction kept 7 bases outside the gene matches. CDR1 is MNHNS, CDR2 SASEGT, per germline. The CDR3 extends over 16 amino acids. In DNA form, the CDR3 reads TGTGCCAGCAGTGAGAGGGCAGGGGGTATGAACACTGAAGCTTTCTTT. This encodes CASSERAGGMNTEAFF.

CDR3 DNA: TGCAGTGCGGGACAGGGAGAAAAACTGTTTTTT. This encodes CSAGQGEKLFF. V and J are TRBV20-1 and TRBJ1-4, with 9 bases that match TRBD1. With V trimmed by 6 bases and J by 8 bases, 1 base remained unmatched. Germline CDR1 reads DFQATT; CDR2 reads SNEGSKA (reference sequence). The CDR3 totals 11 residues.

The J gene is TRBJ1-6, the V gene TRBV28; tentative D call: TRBD1 (6 bases). Germline CDR1 MDHEN, CDR2 SYDVKM. CDR3 length equals 15 residues. The V and J ends lost 2 bases and 10 bases respectively, with 15 bases between them. The CDR3 here is CASSLRIGTNSPLHF. Here the CDR3 DNA reads TGTGCCAGCAGTTTACGGATCGGGACAAACTCACCCCTCCACTTT.

The rearrangement uses TRBV6-2 or TRBV6-3 and TRBJ2-5; D remains unclear. Between the trimmed V and J ends, which lost 1 base and 4 bases, there was a span of 7 bases. The CDR3 extends over 13 amino acids. Germline values: CDR1 MNHEY, CDR2 SVGEGT. The CDR3 sequence is CASSYLPGETQYF. The CDR3 DNA follows: TGTGCCAGCAGTTACTTACCAGGAGAGACCCAGTACTTC.

This clone was counted a single time. The V call is TRBV6-5, the J call TRBJ2-2, with 9 bases that match TRBD2. Unmatched junction bases numbered 2, after V lost 0 bases and J lost 3 bases. The CDR3 sequence is 16 residues long. Germline CDR1 MNHEY, CDR2 SVGAGI. The CDR3 loop is CASSYSSGGHTGELFF. In DNA form, the CDR3 reads TGTGCCAGCAGTTACTCTAGCGGGGGCCACACCGGGGAGCTGTTTTTT.

The chain employs TRBV28 and TRBJ2-7; D possibly corresponds to TRBD1 (6 bases). The V gene lost 6 bases and the J gene lost 2 bases, with 14 bases spanning the gap. The V gene's germline CDR1 is MDHEN and CDR2 SYDVKM. The CDR3 covers 14 residues. The CDR3 sequence is CASSGGQPPYEQYF. The CDR3 DNA reads TGTGCCAGCAGCGGAGGACAGCCCCCCTACGAGCAGTACTTC.